What follows are 11 T cell receptor beta chains derived from one specimen sequenced in a study of cytomegalovirus exposure and HLA in healthy donors. The PCR employed 60 Vbeta primers together with 13 Jbeta primers. Here immunoSEQ multiplex PCR was the method, and the copy in TCRdb shows in-frame clones only, minus some. The sample has over 150,000 clones; approximately 77% are singletons. Sequenced sample: PBMCs. These receptors originate from a male donor in good health and CMV-seropositive.

The chain employs TRBV7-6 and TRBJ1-1; TRBD1 matches at 10 bases. There are 15 residues in the CDR3. V lost 5 bases and J lost 5; bases outside the gene matches: 8. Germline CDR1 is SGHVS and CDR2 is FNYEAQ. The CDR3 here is CASSRGDRGWTEAFF. Here the CDR3 DNA reads TGTGCCAGCAGCCGCGGGGACAGGGGTTGGACTGAAGCTTTCTTT.

The chain has TRBV27 and TRBJ2-5; D is possibly TRBD2 (6 bases). The CDR3 loop spans 15 amino acids. Per the germline V gene, CDR1 is MNHEY and CDR2 is SMNVEV (reference sequence). The V end lost 4 bases, the J end lost 1 base, and 13 bases lay between the germline ends. The CDR3 protein is CASSSSSGFQETQYF. As DNA, the CDR3 is TGTGCCAGCAGTTCCTCCAGCGGGTTCCAAGAGACCCAGTACTTC.

This chain links TRBV7-2 with TRBJ2-5; TRBD1 might be the D (6 bases). Trimming removed 3 bases from V and 5 bases from J, with 16 bases in between. CDR3 length: 15 residues. CDR1 and CDR2 from the germline V gene are SGHTA and FQGNSA. In DNA form, the CDR3 reads TGTGCCAGCAGCTTTCGCTCCCAGGGGCCGGAGACCCAGTACTTC. It translates to CASSFRSQGPETQYF.

The chain employs TRBV19 and TRBJ1-4, with a weak D call TRBD1 (5 bases). The CDR3 covers 15 residues. CDR1 and CDR2 from the germline V gene are LNHDA and SQIVND (reference sequence). The V gene lost 3 bases and the J gene lost 2 bases, with 10 bases spanning the gap. The CDR3: CASSIRVLTNEKLFF. CDR3 sequence (DNA): TGTGCCAGTAGTATCAGGGTGTTGACTAATGAAAAACTGTTTTTT.

The chain combines TRBV7-2 with TRBJ2-3; D unclear. This CDR3 spans 13 amino acids. The germline gives CDR1 SGHTA, CDR2 FQGNSA. The V end lost 0 bases, the J end lost 6 bases, and 7 bases lay between the germline ends. The CDR3 nucleotides are TGTGCCAGCAGCTTAGCTCCCCGGGATACGCAGTATTTT. Its translation: CASSLAPRDTQYF.

This clone has only a few counts. The V call is TRBV10-1, the J call TRBJ1-6; D ambiguous. Trimming removed 5 bases at V and 7 bases at J, with 9 bases between. CDR3 size: 13 residues. Germline V gene data show CDR1 as WNHNN and CDR2 as SYGVQD (reference sequence). In nucleotides, the CDR3 is TGCGCCAGCAGTATCACAGCAAATTCACCCCTCCACTTT. Its protein product is CASSITANSPLHF.

The chain has TRBV7-2 and TRBJ1-2, with D possibly TRBD1 on 6 matching bases. CDR1 and CDR2 (germline): SGHTA, FQGNSA. Trimming took 2 bases from V and 8 from J, leaving 15 bases between them. The CDR3 is 14 residues long. CDR3 sequence: CASSLNQGISGYTF. The CDR3 DNA reads TGTGCCAGCAGCTTAAACCAGGGGATAAGCGGCTACACCTTC.

The chain joins TRBV10-1 to TRBJ2-3; 7 bases align to TRBD1. The CDR3 extends over 13 amino acids. Germline lookup yields CDR1 WNHNN and CDR2 SYGVQD (reference sequence). The CDR3 sequence: CVLPGTDTDTQYF. The CDR3 nucleotides read TGCGTCCTGCCCGGGACAGACACAGATACGCAGTATTTT.

In its sample, this clone was seen a few times. The CDR3 region is CASRRQGRYEQYF. CDR3 sequence (DNA): TGTGCCAGCAGAAGACAGGGGAGGTACGAGCAGTACTTC. The J gene is TRBJ2-7, the V gene TRBV2; 8 bases line up with TRBD1. This CDR3 spans 13 amino acids. CDR1 SNHLY and CDR2 FYNNEI come from the germline V gene. V lost 6 bases to trimming and J lost 4 bases; unmatched junction nucleotides: 5.

V and J are TRBV4-1 and TRBJ2-5; D might be TRBD2 (6 bases). The CDR3 covers 18 residues. Germline V gives CDR1 MGHRA, CDR2 YSYEKL. V lost 4 bases and J 2 bases, leaving 23 bases between the germline ends. CDR3 DNA sequence: TGCGCCAGCAGCCGCTACCCCACGATCGGACTAATACAAGAGACCCAGTACTTC. It translates to CASSRYPTIGLIQETQYF.

The gene calls are TRBV10-1 and TRBJ2-5, with 9 bases that match TRBD1. The germline gives CDR1 WNHNN, CDR2 SYGVQD (reference sequence). This CDR3 has 16 residues. J was trimmed by 5 bases and V by 3 bases; bases with no gene match: 10. CDR3 DNA: TGCGCCAGCAGTGATCATCCGGGACAGGGTTTGGAGACCCAGTACTTC. It is translated as CASSDHPGQGLETQYF.